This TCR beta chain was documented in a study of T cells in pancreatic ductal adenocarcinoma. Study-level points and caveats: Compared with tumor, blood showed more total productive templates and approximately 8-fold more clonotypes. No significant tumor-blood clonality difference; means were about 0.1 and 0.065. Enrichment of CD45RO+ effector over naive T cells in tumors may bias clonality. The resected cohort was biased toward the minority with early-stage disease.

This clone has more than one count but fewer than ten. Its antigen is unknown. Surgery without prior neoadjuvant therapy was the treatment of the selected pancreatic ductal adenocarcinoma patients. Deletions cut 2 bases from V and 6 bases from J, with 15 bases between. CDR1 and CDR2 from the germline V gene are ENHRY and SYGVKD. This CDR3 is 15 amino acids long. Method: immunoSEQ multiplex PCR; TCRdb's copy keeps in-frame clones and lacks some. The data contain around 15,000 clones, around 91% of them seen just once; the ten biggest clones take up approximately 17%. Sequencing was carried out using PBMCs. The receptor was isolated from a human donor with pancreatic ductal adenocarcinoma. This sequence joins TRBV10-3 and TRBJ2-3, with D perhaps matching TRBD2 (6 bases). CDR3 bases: TGTGCCATCAGTGAGAGACTAGGGAGGAGGGATACGCAGTATTTT. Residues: CAISERLGRRDTQYF.